This T cell receptor beta chain was documented in a study of control samples from healthy donors and cancer patients. This CDR3 contains 13 residues. Trimming took off 3 bases at V and 3 bases at J, with 8 bases between the two ends. Germline CDR1 is LGHDT and CDR2 is YNNKEL (reference sequence). Generated by immunoSEQ multiplex PCR, the TCRdb table keeps only in-frame clones and is missing some. The profile covers about 150,000 clones, with approximately 93% appearing a single time and 5.8% taken by the ten largest. The sequenced sample consisted of blood. This chain connects TRBV3-1 (or the pseudogene TRBV3-2) to TRBJ1-2; a weak D match, TRBD1 (6 bases). The source is a man younger than 35 in good health. CDR3 sequence (DNA): TGTGCCAGCAGCCAGGACAGACACTATGGCTACACCTTC. Its translation: CASSQDRHYGYTF.